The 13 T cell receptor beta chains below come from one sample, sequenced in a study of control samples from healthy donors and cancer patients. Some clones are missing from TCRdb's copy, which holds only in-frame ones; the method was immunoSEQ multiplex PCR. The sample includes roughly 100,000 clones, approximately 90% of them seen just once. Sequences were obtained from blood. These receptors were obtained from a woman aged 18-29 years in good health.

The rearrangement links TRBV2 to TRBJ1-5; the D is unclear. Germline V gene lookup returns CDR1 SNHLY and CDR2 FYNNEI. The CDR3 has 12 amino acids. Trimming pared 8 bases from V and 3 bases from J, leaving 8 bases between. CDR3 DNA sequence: TGTGCCAGCGGGAGAGACAATCAGCCCCAGCATTTT. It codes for CASGRDNQPQHF.

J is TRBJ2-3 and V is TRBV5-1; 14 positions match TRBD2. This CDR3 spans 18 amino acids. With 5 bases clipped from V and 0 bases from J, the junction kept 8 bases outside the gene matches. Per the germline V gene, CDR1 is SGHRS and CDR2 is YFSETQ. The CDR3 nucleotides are TGCGCCAGCAGTTCCGGACTAGCGGGGGGCTCTAGCACAGATACGCAGTATTTT. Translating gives CASSSGLAGGSSTDTQYF.

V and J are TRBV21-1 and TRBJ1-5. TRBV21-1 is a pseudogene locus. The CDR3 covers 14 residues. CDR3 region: CALTSGGSNQPQHF. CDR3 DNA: TGTGCCCTGACCTCCGGGGGGAGCAATCAGCCCCAGCATTTT.

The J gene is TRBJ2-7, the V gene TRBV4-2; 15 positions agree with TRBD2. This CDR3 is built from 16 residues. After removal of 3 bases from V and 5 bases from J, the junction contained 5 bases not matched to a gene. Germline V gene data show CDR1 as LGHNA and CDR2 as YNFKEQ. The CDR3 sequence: CASSQGLAGGRDEQYF. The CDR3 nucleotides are TGTGCCAGCAGCCAGGGACTAGCGGGAGGTCGGGACGAGCAGTACTTC.

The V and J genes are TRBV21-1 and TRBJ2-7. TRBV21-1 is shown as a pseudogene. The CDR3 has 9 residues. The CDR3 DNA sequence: TGTGCCAGCAGCTACGAGCAGTACTTC. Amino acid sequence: CASSYEQYF.

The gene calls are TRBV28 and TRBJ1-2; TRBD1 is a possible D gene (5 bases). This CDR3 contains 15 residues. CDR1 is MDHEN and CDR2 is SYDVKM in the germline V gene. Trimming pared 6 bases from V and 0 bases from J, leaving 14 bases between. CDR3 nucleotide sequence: TGTGCCAGCAGCACCGGGACGGGCTCTAACTATGGCTACACCTTC. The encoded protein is CASSTGTGSNYGYTF.

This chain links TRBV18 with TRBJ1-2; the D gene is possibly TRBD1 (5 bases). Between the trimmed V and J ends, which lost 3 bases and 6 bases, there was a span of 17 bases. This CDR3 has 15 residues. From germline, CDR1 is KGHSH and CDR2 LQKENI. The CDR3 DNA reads TGTGCCAGCTCACCCCAGGGTAAAGGAACTAATGGCTACACCTTC. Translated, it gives CASSPQGKGTNGYTF.

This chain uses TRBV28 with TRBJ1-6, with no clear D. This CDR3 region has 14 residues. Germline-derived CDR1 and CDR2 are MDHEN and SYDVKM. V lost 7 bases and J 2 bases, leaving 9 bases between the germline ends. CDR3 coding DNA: TGTGCCAGCATCTCCGGGACCTATAATTCACCCCTCCACTTT. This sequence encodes CASISGTYNSPLHF.

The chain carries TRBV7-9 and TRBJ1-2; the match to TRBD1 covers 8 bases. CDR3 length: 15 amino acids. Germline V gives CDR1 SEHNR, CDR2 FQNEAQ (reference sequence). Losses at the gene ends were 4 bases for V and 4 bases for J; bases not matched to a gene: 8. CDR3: CASSSEMTGVYGYTF. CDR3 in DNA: TGTGCCAGCAGCTCGGAAATGACAGGGGTCTATGGCTACACCTTC.

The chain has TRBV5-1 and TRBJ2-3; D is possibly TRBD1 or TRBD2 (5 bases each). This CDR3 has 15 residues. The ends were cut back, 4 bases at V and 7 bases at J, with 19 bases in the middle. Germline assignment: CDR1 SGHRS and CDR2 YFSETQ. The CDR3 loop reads CASSPWGPPTHTQYF. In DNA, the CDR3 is TGCGCCAGCAGCCCGTGGGGACCCCCGACCCATACGCAGTATTTT.

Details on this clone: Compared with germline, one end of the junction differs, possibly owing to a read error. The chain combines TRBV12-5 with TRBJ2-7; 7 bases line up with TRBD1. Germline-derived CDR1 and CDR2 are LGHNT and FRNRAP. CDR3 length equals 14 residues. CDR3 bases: TGTGCTAGTGGTTTGGGAAACGACAGGGCCCCTAGGAACTTC. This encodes CASGLGNDRAPRNF.

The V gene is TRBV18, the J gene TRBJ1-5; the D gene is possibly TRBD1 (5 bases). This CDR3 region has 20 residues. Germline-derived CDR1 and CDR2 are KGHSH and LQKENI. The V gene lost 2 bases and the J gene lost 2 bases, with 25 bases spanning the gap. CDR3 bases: TGTGCCAGCTCACCAAGGGGAGTCGGGACCTCTCTTGGGCGCAATCAGCCCCAGCATTTT. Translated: CASSPRGVGTSLGRNQPQHF.

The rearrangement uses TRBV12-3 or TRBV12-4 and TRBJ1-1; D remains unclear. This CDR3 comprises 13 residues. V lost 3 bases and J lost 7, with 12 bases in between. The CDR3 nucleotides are TGTGCCAGCAGTTTCGGTGCCGCATTTGAAGCTTTCTTT. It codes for CASSFGAAFEAFF.